The sequence of this T cell receptor beta chain was determined in a study of T cells in Graves' hyperthyroidism and ophthalmopathy. Study-level findings and limits: Blood also showed most of the thyroid clonotypes that were expanded above 0.001.

Researchers took RNA transcripts and amplified the TCR beta CDR3 regions from them. HTBI primers were used for first-round RT-PCR of the TCR CDR3. TCRdb ran MiXCR on the multiplex PCR reads and lists one entry per CDR3 protein. The data hold 650,000 to 850,000 distinct CDR3 sequences, with roughly a sixth observed a single time. PBMCs were derived from approximately 10 ml fresh peripheral blood. As to this clonotype: The antigen is not known.

CDR1 is LNHNV and CDR2 is YYDKDF in the germline V gene (reference sequence). The J segment lost 2 bases and the V segment lost 8 bases, leaving 2 bases of the junction unmatched. This CDR3 spans 13 amino acids. The sequence came from a woman in her 50s with Graves' hyperthyroidism that later progressed to Graves' ophthalmopathy. The source material was blood. This chain connects TRBV15 to TRBJ2-1; 8 nucleotides align to TRBD2. The CDR3 sequence is CATGLAPYNEQFF. In DNA, the CDR3 is TGTGCCACCGGACTAGCTCCCTACAATGAGCAGTTCTTC.